This passage covers 21 T cell receptor beta chains from one sample sequenced in a study of shared clonotypes between healthy human individuals. TCRdb keeps only in-frame clones here, not all; method: immunoSEQ multiplex PCR. The profile covers about 110,000 clones, with around 71% appearing a single time and under 30% taken by the ten largest. The sequencing input was memory CD8+ T cells sorted from blood. Regarding subset: CD45RO+ cells pooled with CCR7-negative TemRA cells. Source of these receptors: a woman aged 30 to 39 in good health.

The table lists this clone with a count of one. The V gene is TRBV27, the J gene TRBJ2-7; D is unresolved. The CDR3 consists of 13 residues. Looked up from germline, CDR1 is MNHEY and CDR2 is SMNVEV (reference sequence). V was pared by 3 bases and J by 4 bases, with 10 bases between. The CDR3 region has the DNA TGTGCCAGCAGTTTGTCGCAGAAATACGAGCAGTACTTC. It yields the protein CASSLSQKYEQYF.

V and J are TRBV11-2 and TRBJ2-7; D may be TRBD2 (6 bases). Germline loops: CDR1 SGHAT, CDR2 FQNNGV. The CDR3 is 16 amino acids. Trimming took 6 bases from V and 7 from J, leaving 25 bases between them. The DNA of the CDR3 is TGTGCCAGCAGTCCGCTTGGCGGGGAGGACATGTGGGAGCAGTACTTC. Amino acids: CASSPLGGEDMWEQYF.

This clone has more than one count but fewer than ten. The chain combines TRBV2 with TRBJ2-1; D tentatively fits TRBD1 or TRBD2 (5 bases each). The CDR3 consists of 15 residues. With 10 bases removed from V and 6 bases from J, the gap between germline ends came to 22 bases. Per the germline V gene, CDR1 is SNHLY and CDR2 is FYNNEI. CDR3 in amino acids: CATPTGTDDGNEQFF. The CDR3 region has the DNA TGTGCCACTCCCACCGGGACGGATGATGGCAATGAGCAGTTCTTC.

This CDR3 reads CASSRTPSPIASSYEQYF. The CDR3 DNA sequence: TGCGCCAGCAGCCGAACTCCAAGCCCAATTGCATCCTCCTACGAGCAGTACTTC. The chain joins TRBV4-1 to TRBJ2-7; D unresolved. There are 18 residues in the CDR3. Germline CDR1 reads MGHRA; CDR2 reads YSYEKL. V shed 4 bases and J shed 0 bases, with 22 bases lying between them.

As DNA, the CDR3 is TGTGCCAGCAGTTTACCGGGTCTCCCGCGGAATCAGCCCCAGCATTTT. Translated, it gives CASSLPGLPRNQPQHF. The chain has TRBV28 and TRBJ1-5, with unresolved D. Germline V CDR1 and CDR2: MDHEN, SYDVKM. V was cut by 2 bases and J by 4 bases, with 15 bases left in between. CDR3 size: 16 residues.

This clone was observed a few times. The CDR3 reads CASRTGNTEAFF. The CDR3 DNA reads as TGTGCCAGCAGGACAGGGAACACTGAAGCTTTCTTT. The chain links TRBV27 to TRBJ1-1, with D perhaps TRBD1 (6 bases). Germline lookup yields CDR1 MNHEY and CDR2 SMNVEV (reference sequence). V dropped 6 bases and J dropped 1 base, with 6 bases sitting between them. The CDR3 is made up of 12 amino acids.

In its sample, this clone was seen a few times. The rearrangement joins TRBV6-4 to TRBJ2-1; 8 nucleotides align to TRBD2. The CDR3 has 13 residues. Looked up from germline, CDR1 is MRHNA and CDR2 is SNTAGT. Trimming removed 6 bases from V and 12 bases from J; junction bases left unmatched: 10. The CDR3 DNA reads TGTGCCAGCAGCCCGACTAGCCGGGGGGGGCAGTTCTTC. Translated: CASSPTSRGGQFF.

The chain joins TRBV6-5 to TRBJ2-5; D unclear. The V end was cut by 2 bases, the J end by 5 bases, with 15 bases between. The germline V gene encodes CDR1 MNHEY and CDR2 SVGAGI. The CDR3 is 15 residues long. CDR3 DNA: TGTGCCAGCAGTTACGGCGGCTTTAGTGATGAGACCCAGTACTTC. Residues: CASSYGGFSDETQYF.

The V gene is TRBV4-1, the J gene TRBJ2-5, with unresolved D. Trimming left V 1 base short and J 5 bases short, with 11 bases between. This CDR3 has 14 amino acids. Germline V CDR1 and CDR2: MGHRA, YSYEKL. CDR3 region: CASSQGHLEETQYF. The CDR3 DNA is TGCGCCAGCAGCCAAGGGCATCTAGAGGAGACCCAGTACTTC.

This sequence joins TRBV27 and TRBJ2-1; 8 bases are shared with TRBD2. CDR1 is MNHEY, CDR2 SMNVEV, per germline (reference sequence). The CDR3 has 19 residues. V lost 2 bases, J lost 0 bases, and 12 bases stayed unmatched. CDR3 loop: CASSLLRTSLRHSYNEQFF. Written as DNA, the CDR3 is TGTGCCAGCAGTTTACTCAGGACTAGCCTCCGACACTCCTACAATGAGCAGTTCTTC.

The CDR3 DNA sequence: TGTGCCACCCCGGGGCACAACACTGAAGCTTTCTTT. Its protein is CATPGHNTEAFF. The chain joins TRBV19 to TRBJ1-1, with D possibly matching TRBD1 (5 bases). The CDR3 is 12 amino acids. The germline V gene has CDR1 LNHDA and CDR2 SQIVND (reference sequence). V was clipped by 10 bases and J by 2 bases, with 11 bases between them.

The rearrangement joins TRBV7-8 to TRBJ2-2; the D is unclear. This CDR3 is built from 15 residues. Germline values: CDR1 SGHVS, CDR2 FQNEAQ. V lost 1 base to trimming and J lost 0 bases, with 6 bases between them. This CDR3 is CASSLETPNTGELFF. The CDR3, as DNA: TGTGCCAGCAGCTTAGAAACGCCGAACACCGGGGAGCTGTTTTTT.

The chain recombines TRBV9 with TRBJ2-7; no clear D. The CDR3 is made up of 13 amino acids. Germline V gene lookup returns CDR1 SGDLS and CDR2 YYNGEE. The ends were cut back, 0 bases at V and 5 bases at J, with 9 bases in the middle. The DNA of the CDR3 is TGTGCCAGCAGCGTAGCTTGGGGTAACGAGCAGTACTTC. Protein: CASSVAWGNEQYF.

J is TRBJ1-2 and V is TRBV19, with unresolved D. The CDR3 is 13 residues long. V was clipped by 7 bases and J by 7 bases, with 16 bases between them. Germline assignment: CDR1 LNHDA and CDR2 SQIVND (reference sequence). The CDR3 sequence is CASKPEVVSGYTF. CDR3 bases: TGTGCCAGTAAACCCGAGGTTGTCTCTGGCTACACCTTC.

The rearrangement joins TRBV6-4 to TRBJ2-7; TRBD1 agrees at 8 bases. V gave up 7 bases and J gave up 3 bases; unmatched junction bases: 8. Germline lookup yields CDR1 MRHNA and CDR2 SNTAGT. This CDR3 has 14 amino acids. The CDR3 is CASKETGEVYEQYF. The CDR3 bases are TGTGCCAGCAAAGAGACAGGGGAGGTCTACGAGCAGTACTTC.

V and J are TRBV27 and TRBJ2-6, with D possibly matching TRBD2 (5 bases). The CDR3 extends over 15 amino acids. Germline V gene lookup returns CDR1 MNHEY and CDR2 SMNVEV (reference sequence). V was shortened by 6 bases and J by 3 bases, with 12 bases between the two germline ends. The CDR3 loop is CASRKRGSGANVLTF. The CDR3 DNA follows: TGTGCCAGCAGGAAGCGAGGGAGTGGGGCCAACGTCCTGACTTTC.

This clone has just one count. The rearrangement joins TRBV9 to TRBJ2-3; no firm D call. The V and J ends lost 3 bases and 2 bases respectively, with 7 bases between them. The CDR3 contains 13 residues. Germline V lookup: CDR1 SGDLS, CDR2 YYNGEE. DNA for the CDR3: TGTGCCAGCAGCGCCACAGTCACAGATACGCAGTATTTT. This sequence encodes CASSATVTDTQYF.

The rearrangement links TRBV4-1 to TRBJ1-1, with D uncertain. Germline CDR1 and CDR2: MGHRA and YSYEKL. The CDR3 spans 14 residues. V lost 1 base and J 7 bases, leaving 13 bases between the germline ends. CDR3 amino acids: CASSQVRLEHEAFF. CDR3 DNA: TGCGCCAGCAGCCAAGTTAGGCTTGAGCATGAAGCTTTCTTT.

The chain uses TRBV27 and TRBJ2-7; D is possibly TRBD2 (5 bases). Between the trimmed V and J ends, which lost 3 bases and 2 bases, there was a span of 11 bases. Per the germline V gene, CDR1 is MNHEY and CDR2 is SMNVEV (reference sequence). The CDR3 is made up of 14 amino acids. DNA of the CDR3: TGTGCCAGCAGTTTCGGGAACTTGGCCTACGAGCAGTACTTC. Translated, it gives CASSFGNLAYEQYF.

The rearrangement joins TRBV30 to TRBJ2-5; no firm D call. Trimming removed 3 bases at V and 5 bases at J, with 13 bases between. There are 13 residues in the CDR3. The germline V gene has CDR1 GTSNPN and CDR2 SVGIG (reference sequence). CDR3 DNA sequence: TGTGCCTGGAGGACAAAGGAGTTGGAGACCCAGTACTTC. It translates to CAWRTKELETQYF.

The chain combines TRBV7-8 with TRBJ2-1, with D uncertain. The V gene's germline CDR1 is SGHVS and CDR2 FQNEAQ. The ends were cut back, 1 base at V and 7 bases at J, with 11 bases in the middle. CDR3 length: 14 residues. CDR3 nucleotide sequence: TGTGCCAGCAGCTTAGGCCCGACGACTAATGAGCAGTTCTTC. Translation: CASSLGPTTNEQFF.